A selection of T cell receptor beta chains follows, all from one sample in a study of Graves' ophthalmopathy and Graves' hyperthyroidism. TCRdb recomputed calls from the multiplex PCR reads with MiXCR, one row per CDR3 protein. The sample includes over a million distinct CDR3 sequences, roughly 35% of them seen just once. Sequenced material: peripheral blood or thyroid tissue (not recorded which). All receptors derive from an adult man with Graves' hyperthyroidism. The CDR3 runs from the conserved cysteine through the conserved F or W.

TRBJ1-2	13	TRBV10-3	CATHPGGAHVYTF
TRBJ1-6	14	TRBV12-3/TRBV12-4	CASSFRGGDSPLHF
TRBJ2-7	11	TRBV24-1	CATGLSYEQYF
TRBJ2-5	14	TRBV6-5	CASSYSTGGETQYF
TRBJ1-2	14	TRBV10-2	CAINKGTGNYGYTF
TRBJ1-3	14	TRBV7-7	CAICGPDSGNTIYF
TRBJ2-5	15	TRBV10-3	CAISESRLDQETQYF
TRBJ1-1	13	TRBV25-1	CASSSYDLTEAFF
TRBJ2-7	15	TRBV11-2	CASSLDGRDFAGQYF
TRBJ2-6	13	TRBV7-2	CASKRVGANVLTF
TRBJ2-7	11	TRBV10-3	CAIRRGQEQYF
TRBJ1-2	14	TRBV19	CASSKWGQVYGYTF
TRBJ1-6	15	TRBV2	CASSGRMSSDSPLHF
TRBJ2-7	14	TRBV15	CATSSRTYPYEQYF
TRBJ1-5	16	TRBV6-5	CASSRVAGSHDQPQHF
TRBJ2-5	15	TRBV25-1	CASSLTSGEQETQYF
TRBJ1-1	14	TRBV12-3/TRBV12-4	CASSSTGYMSEAFF
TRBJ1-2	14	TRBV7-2	CASSSGPSSYGYTF
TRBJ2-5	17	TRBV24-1	CATSVLSESLQAETQYF
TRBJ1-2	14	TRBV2	CASSGTGLVGGYTF
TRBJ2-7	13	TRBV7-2	CASKGQESYEQHF